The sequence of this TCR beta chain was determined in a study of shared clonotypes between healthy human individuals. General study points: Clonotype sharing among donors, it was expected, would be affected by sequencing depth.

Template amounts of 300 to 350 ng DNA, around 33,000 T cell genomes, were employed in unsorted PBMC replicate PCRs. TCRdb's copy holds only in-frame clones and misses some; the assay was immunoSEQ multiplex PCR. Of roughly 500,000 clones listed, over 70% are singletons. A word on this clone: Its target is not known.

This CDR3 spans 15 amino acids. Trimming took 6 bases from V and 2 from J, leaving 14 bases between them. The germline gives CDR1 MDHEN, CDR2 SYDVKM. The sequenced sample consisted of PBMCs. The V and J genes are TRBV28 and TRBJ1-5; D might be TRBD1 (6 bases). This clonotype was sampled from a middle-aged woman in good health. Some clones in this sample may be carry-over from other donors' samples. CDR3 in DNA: TGTGCCAGCAGCCAGACCTCAGGGGGCAATCAGCCCCAGCATTTT. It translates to CASSQTSGGNQPQHF.